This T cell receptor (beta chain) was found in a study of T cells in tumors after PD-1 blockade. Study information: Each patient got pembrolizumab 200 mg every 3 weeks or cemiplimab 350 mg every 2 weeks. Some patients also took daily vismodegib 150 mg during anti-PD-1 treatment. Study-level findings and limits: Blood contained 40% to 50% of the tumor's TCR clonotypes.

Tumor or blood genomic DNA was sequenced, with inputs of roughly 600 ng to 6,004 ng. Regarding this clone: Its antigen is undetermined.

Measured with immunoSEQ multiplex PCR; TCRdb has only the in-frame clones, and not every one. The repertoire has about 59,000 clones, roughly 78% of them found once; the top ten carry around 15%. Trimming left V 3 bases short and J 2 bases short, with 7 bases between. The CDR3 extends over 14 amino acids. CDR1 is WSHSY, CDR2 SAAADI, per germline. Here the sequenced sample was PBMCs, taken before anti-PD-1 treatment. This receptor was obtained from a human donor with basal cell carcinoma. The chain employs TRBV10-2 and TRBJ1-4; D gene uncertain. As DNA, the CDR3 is TGCGCCAGCAGTGATGGCAGGACTAATGAAAAACTGTTTTTT. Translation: CASSDGRTNEKLFF.